The 31 T cell receptor beta chains given below trace back to one sample, sequenced in a study of T cells in Graves' hyperthyroidism and ophthalmopathy. Template material for amplifying TCR beta CDR3 regions consisted of RNA transcripts. RT-PCR in the first round (using the HTBI primer set) targeted the TCR CDR3. Using its own MiXCR run on the multiplex PCR reads, TCRdb lists one record per CDR3 protein. The sample has 600,000 to 750,000 distinct CDR3 sequences, approximately 15% seen once. The source material was blood. The origin of the receptors is a man aged 50-59 years with Graves' hyperthyroidism.

This clonotype has only a few counts. The gene calls are TRBV7-2 and TRBJ2-2; 9 bases are a match to TRBD1. CDR1 is SGHTA, CDR2 FQGNSA, per germline. Trimming took 3 bases from V and 5 from J; bases not matched to a gene: 7. This CDR3 contains 16 residues. The CDR3 loop reads CASSLLDRGYTGELFF. CDR3 DNA sequence: TGTGCCAGCAGCTTGTTAGACAGGGGGTATACCGGGGAGCTGTTTTTT.

This clonotype has ten or more counts. J is TRBJ1-1 and V is TRBV28; no clear D gene. The V end was cut by 5 bases, the J end by 1 base, with 11 bases between. The CDR3 length is 14 residues. Germline V gene sequence: CDR1 MDHEN, CDR2 SYDVKM. CDR3 nucleotides: TGTGCCAGCAGTGTCTACCCGTCGAACACTGAAGCTTTCTTT. Its translation: CASSVYPSNTEAFF.

This chain joins TRBV15 and TRBJ1-5, with a tentative D call TRBD1 (5 bases). CDR1 is LNHNV and CDR2 is YYDKDF in the germline V gene (reference sequence). Trimming took off 0 bases at V and 2 bases at J, with 11 bases between the two ends. This CDR3 comprises 16 residues. The CDR3, as DNA: TGTGCCACCAGCAGAGATTTCATAGGGGGCAATCAGCCCCAGCATTTT. Translated, it gives CATSRDFIGGNQPQHF.

This clonotype came up many times. The rearrangement uses TRBV11-3 and TRBJ2-5; D is ambiguous. This CDR3 is built from 15 residues. CDR1 and CDR2 from the germline V gene are SGHNT and YENEEA. The V gene lost 1 base and the J gene lost 5 bases, with 14 bases spanning the gap. The CDR3 sequence is CASSLGGAPSETQYF. The DNA of the CDR3 is TGTGCCAGCAGCTTAGGCGGTGCACCGTCTGAGACCCAGTACTTC.

There are many counts of this clonotype. This sequence joins TRBV28 and TRBJ1-2, with D maybe TRBD1 (6 bases). Germline V gives CDR1 MDHEN, CDR2 SYDVKM. V lost 5 bases, J lost 4 bases, and 11 bases lay in between. This CDR3 region has 13 residues. Here the CDR3 DNA reads TGTGCCAGCAGTATACAGGGTGGCTATGGCTACACCTTC. Protein product: CASSIQGGYGYTF.

This chain joins TRBV29-1 and TRBJ1-2; 8 nucleotides line up with TRBD1. CDR1 is SQVTM and CDR2 is ANQGSEA in the germline V gene. The CDR3 spans 12 residues. Unmatched junction bases numbered 3, after V lost 1 base and J lost 8 bases. The CDR3 protein is CSVEGAGGGYTF. The CDR3 bases are TGCAGCGTTGAAGGGGCAGGGGGCGGCTACACCTTC.

This clonotype was seen at least ten times. This chain uses TRBV10-3 with TRBJ1-2; no clear D. The V gene lost 0 bases and the J gene lost 4 bases, with 12 bases spanning the gap. CDR3 length: 15 amino acids. Germline V gene sequence: CDR1 ENHRY, CDR2 SYGVKD. CDR3 bases: TGTGCCATCAGTGAGTCGATGGAGTCAGTCTATGGCTACACCTTC. It yields the protein CAISESMESVYGYTF.

This clonotype was counted many times. The V and J genes are TRBV27 and TRBJ2-7; 10 positions match TRBD1. This CDR3 has 17 residues. The germline V gene encodes CDR1 MNHEY and CDR2 SMNVEV (reference sequence). Trimming cost V 2 bases and J 0 bases; bases outside gene matches: 7. The CDR3 sequence is CASSLRTGGAHSYEQYF. CDR3 sequence (DNA): TGTGCCAGCAGTTTACGGACAGGGGGTGCCCACTCCTACGAGCAGTACTTC.

J is TRBJ2-3 and V is TRBV20-1; no clear D. Germline V CDR1 and CDR2: DFQATT, SNEGSKA (reference sequence). There are 15 residues in the CDR3. The germline V and J ends were trimmed by 0 bases and 9 bases, with 19 bases remaining between them. The CDR3 region has the DNA TGCAGTGCTAGAGAAGAGCCCGGCTCTCCGCTCACGCAGTATTTT. Translation gives CSAREEPGSPLTQYF.

The chain is built from TRBV6-6 and TRBJ2-3, with 11 nucleotides matching TRBD2. Looked up from germline, CDR1 is MNHNY and CDR2 is SVGAGI (reference sequence). Losses at the gene ends were 2 bases for V and 0 bases for J; bases not matched to a gene: 7. This CDR3 has 18 residues. The CDR3 DNA sequence: TGTGCCAGCAGTTACAGCCTAGCGGGAGGCCCTAGCACAGATACGCAGTATTTT. As protein: CASSYSLAGGPSTDTQYF.

This clonotype was counted a few times. This chain uses TRBV6-1 with TRBJ2-3; no clear D. V gave up 11 bases and J gave up 2 bases, with 17 bases separating them. The CDR3 covers 14 residues. Germline V gene sequence: CDR1 MNHNS, CDR2 SASEGT. The CDR3 loop reads CAVGWGTLTDTQYF. The DNA of the CDR3 is TGTGCCGTAGGGTGGGGAACCCTCACAGATACGCAGTATTTT.

This clonotype turned up a few times. The rearrangement joins TRBV10-3 to TRBJ1-5, with D tentatively TRBD1 (6 bases). The CDR3 contains 17 residues. Germline V gives CDR1 ENHRY, CDR2 SYGVKD. Deletions cut 3 bases from V and 2 bases from J, with 17 bases between. The CDR3: CAISEGTIVDGNQPQHF. CDR3 coding DNA: TGTGCCATCAGTGAAGGGACAATAGTCGATGGCAATCAGCCCCAGCATTTT.

With respect to this clonotype: A much larger clone differs by one base, so this may be a read error. This chain uses TRBV7-9 with TRBJ2-5; D gene ambiguous. The length of the CDR3 is 14 residues. Germline loops: CDR1 SEHNR, CDR2 FQNEAQ (reference sequence). The CDR3 loop reads CASSFGPLQETQSF. The CDR3 DNA sequence: TGTGCCAGCAGCTTCGGGCCGCTCCAAGAGACCCAGTCCTTC. Full variable domain (rest looked up from reference TRBV7-9 and TRBJ2-5): DTGVSQNPRHKITKRGQNVTFRCDPISEHNRLYWYRQTLGQGPEFLTYFQNEAQLEKSRLLSDRFSAERPKGSFSTLEIQRTEQGDSAMYLCASSFGPLQETQSFGPGTRLLVL.

This clonotype was picked up many times. CDR3 DNA: TGTGCCAGCAGCTTAAGGGCTAGCGGAAGCTCCTACGAGCAGTACTTC. Protein sequence: CASSLRASGSSYEQYF. This chain links TRBV7-9 with TRBJ2-7, with 7 bases that match TRBD2. After removal of 2 bases from V and 0 bases from J, the junction contained 7 bases not matched to a gene. Germline CDR1 is SEHNR and CDR2 is FQNEAQ (reference sequence). This CDR3 contains 16 residues.

Ten or more counts support this clonotype. The genes are TRBV6-1 and TRBJ1-1; D unresolved. The CDR3 sequence is 13 residues long. The germline CDR1 and CDR2 sequences are MNHNS and SASEGT. The germline V and J ends were trimmed by 5 bases and 0 bases, with 7 bases remaining between them. DNA of the CDR3: TGTGCCAGCAGTTCAAATATGAACACTGAAGCTTTCTTT. This sequence encodes CASSSNMNTEAFF.

This clonotype was detected a few times. The chain uses TRBV10-1 and TRBJ1-5, with 7 bases matching TRBD1. J was trimmed by 11 bases and V by 2 bases; bases with no gene match: 15. Germline V gene data show CDR1 as WNHNN and CDR2 as SYGVQD (reference sequence). The CDR3 totals 16 residues. CDR3 loop: CASSEVAGGSDEAQHF. DNA of the CDR3: TGCGCCAGCAGTGAGGTGGCAGGGGGATCCGATGAAGCCCAGCATTTT.

With regard to this clonotype: This likely stems from a read error, as it lies one base from a far larger clone. The V gene is TRBV7-3, the J gene TRBJ2-1; 14 bases fit TRBD2. Losses at the gene ends were 3 bases for V and 12 bases for J; bases not matched to a gene: 1. The CDR3 is made up of 13 amino acids. Germline assignment: CDR1 SGHTA and CDR2 FQGTGA. The chain's CDR3 is CASSLGLAGVQFF. The CDR3 DNA follows: TGTGCCAGCAGCTTGGGACTAGCGGGAGTGCAGTTCTTC.

This clonotype was counted ten times or more. The V call is TRBV2, the J call TRBJ2-1; no firm D call. Looked up from germline, CDR1 is SNHLY and CDR2 is FYNNEI. The CDR3 consists of 12 residues. Trimming pared 6 bases from V and 6 bases from J, leaving 9 bases between. The DNA for the CDR3 is TGTGCCAGCAGCACTTCAGGCAATGAGCAGTTCTTC. This encodes CASSTSGNEQFF.

This clonotype came up a few times. The chain recombines TRBV19 with TRBJ2-2, with D unresolved. V was pared by 8 bases and J by 2 bases, with 15 bases between. Germline values: CDR1 LNHDA, CDR2 SQIVND (reference sequence). The CDR3 runs to 15 residues. CDR3 bases: TGTGCCAGTTGTTCCAAACAAATTAACACCGGGGAGCTGTTTTTT. As protein: CASCSKQINTGELFF.

This clonotype showed up many times. The chain employs TRBV20-1 and TRBJ2-7; D possibly matches TRBD1 or TRBD2 (5 bases each). The CDR3 covers 14 residues. Germline V gene data show CDR1 as DFQATT and CDR2 as SNEGSKA (reference sequence). Trimming removed 2 bases from V and 5 bases from J, with 16 bases in between. The CDR3: CSARPWDGRDEQYF. Written as DNA, the CDR3 is TGCAGTGCTAGACCCTGGGACGGTCGTGACGAGCAGTACTTC.

The gene calls are TRBV12-3 or TRBV12-4 and TRBJ2-7; TRBD1 agrees at 7 bases. With 6 bases clipped from V and 2 bases from J, the junction kept 10 bases outside the gene matches. The CDR3 loop spans 15 amino acids. CDR3 nucleotides: TGTGCCAGCAGCCTGACAGGGAGTCTCCCCTACGAGCAGTACTTC. Amino acid sequence: CASSLTGSLPYEQYF.

Only a few counts were recorded for this clonotype. V is TRBV27 and J is TRBJ1-4, with TRBD1 matching over 11 bases. CDR3 length equals 16 residues. Germline V lookup: CDR1 MNHEY, CDR2 SMNVEV (reference sequence). Trimming at V came to 1 base and at J to 7 bases, leaving 5 bases not matched to a gene. The CDR3 DNA follows: TGTGCCAGCAGTTTATTGGACAGGGGGCGCGGTGAAAAACTGTTTTTT. It translates to CASSLLDRGRGEKLFF.

V is TRBV29-1 and J is TRBJ2-7; 10 bases match TRBD2. The germline CDR1 and CDR2 sequences are SQVTM and ANQGSEA. The length of the CDR3 is 14 residues. V gave up 5 bases and J gave up 2 bases; unmatched junction bases: 6. The CDR3 sequence is CSVQLAGSPYEQYF. CDR3 nucleotide sequence: TGCAGCGTTCAACTAGCGGGATCTCCCTACGAGCAGTACTTC.

The sample holds a few counts of this clonotype. V gene TRBV5-5 combines with J gene TRBJ2-7; D is uncertain. The CDR3 runs 14 residues. Trimming shortened V by 4 bases and J by 1 base, and 12 bases separated the two germline ends. The germline gives CDR1 SGHKS, CDR2 YYEKEE (reference sequence). The DNA for the CDR3 is TGTGCCAGCAGCATACGGGTTCTATCCTACGAGCAGTACTTC. Protein product: CASSIRVLSYEQYF.

This clonotype was recorded at least ten times. The chain has TRBV6-5 and TRBJ1-5; tentative D call: TRBD1 (5 bases). V was pared by 4 bases and J by 2 bases, with 18 bases between. Germline CDR1 is MNHEY and CDR2 is SVGAGI. This CDR3 region has 17 residues. The CDR3 spells CASSWNDRGAGNQPQHF. The CDR3 nucleotides are TGTGCCAGCAGTTGGAACGATAGAGGGGCAGGCAATCAGCCCCAGCATTTT.

J is TRBJ2-7 and V is TRBV6-5; D is uncertain. In germline, CDR1 is MNHEY, CDR2 SVGAGI. Trimming took 2 bases from V and 2 from J, leaving 13 bases between them. The CDR3 covers 15 residues. This CDR3 is CASSYAVRPPYEQYF. DNA of the CDR3: TGTGCCAGCAGTTACGCCGTTAGGCCCCCCTACGAGCAGTACTTC.

This clonotype was seen many times. J is TRBJ2-1 and V is TRBV5-1; 12 nucleotides agree with TRBD1. With 0 bases clipped from V and 9 bases from J, the junction kept 4 bases outside the gene matches. CDR3 length equals 15 residues. CDR1 SGHRS and CDR2 YFSETQ come from the germline V gene. The CDR3 DNA reads TGCGCCAGCAGCTTGGAGGGGACAGGGGGCCGTGAGCAGTTCTTC. Translating it yields CASSLEGTGGREQFF.

This chain connects TRBV7-9 to TRBJ2-1; possible D gene TRBD1, 6 bases. V lost 5 bases to trimming and J lost 7 bases, with 21 bases between them. Germline V gene data show CDR1 as SEHNR and CDR2 as FQNEAQ (reference sequence). This CDR3 comprises 16 residues. As DNA, the CDR3 is TGTGCCAGCAGCCCCAAGGCGGAACTAGGGGGTAATGAGCAGTTCTTC. Residues: CASSPKAELGGNEQFF.

The rearrangement uses TRBV6-2 or TRBV6-3 and TRBJ1-1, with 9 bases lining up with TRBD1. The CDR3 runs to 16 residues. Germline CDR1 and CDR2: MNHEY and SVGEGT. V trimming: 5 bases; J trimming: 1 base; junction bases outside the gene matches: 8. In DNA form, the CDR3 reads TGTGCCAGCAGTCCCGGTCCGGGACAGGGGAACACTGAAGCTTTCTTT. It encodes CASSPGPGQGNTEAFF.

This clonotype has at least ten counts. V gene TRBV7-8 combines with J gene TRBJ2-7; no reliable D call. Trimming pared 3 bases from V and 5 bases from J, leaving 5 bases between. The CDR3 loop spans 11 amino acids. Germline CDR1 and CDR2: SGHVS and FQNEAQ. CDR3 DNA: TGTGCCAGCAGCTTTATTGACGAGCAGTACTTC. The encoded protein is CASSFIDEQYF.

Many counts were recorded for this clonotype. V gene TRBV28 combines with J gene TRBJ2-3, with a possible D match to TRBD2 (5 bases). Germline assignment: CDR1 MDHEN and CDR2 SYDVKM. This CDR3 spans 15 amino acids. V lost 5 bases to trimming and J lost 2 bases, with 14 bases between them. CDR3 residues: CASSLGGSLTDTQYF. In DNA, the CDR3 is TGTGCCAGCAGTCTAGGAGGCTCACTCACAGATACGCAGTATTTT.